This paragraph reports one T cell receptor beta chain. The CDR3 covers 15 residues. The germline gives CDR1 GTSNPN, CDR2 SVGIG (reference sequence). Trimming removed 5 bases at V and 1 base at J, with 16 bases between. This sample was taken from a study of glioma-infiltrating T cells after dendritic cell vaccination. The time point is: after dendritic cell vaccination, including at tumor progression/relapse. Only in-frame clones appear in the TCRdb table, and some are missing; sequencing was by immunoSEQ multiplex PCR. The sample has tens of thousands of clones, around 87% seen once. The chain carries TRBV30 and TRBJ2-3; D is possibly TRBD2 (6 bases). The sequence came from a human donor with glioblastoma. The sample was blood, taken after dendritic cell vaccination. DNA for the CDR3: TGTGCCTGGGCCCCCCTGGCTAGCGGCACAGATACGCAGTATTTT. It yields the protein CAWAPLASGTDTQYF. Complete variable domain (other parts from reference TRBV30 and TRBJ2-3): SQTIHQWPATLVQPVGSPLSLECTVEGTSNPNLYWYRQAAGRGLQLLFYSVGIGQISSEVPQNLSASRPQDRQFILSSKKLLLSDSGFYLCAWAPLASGTDTQYFGPGTRLTVL.